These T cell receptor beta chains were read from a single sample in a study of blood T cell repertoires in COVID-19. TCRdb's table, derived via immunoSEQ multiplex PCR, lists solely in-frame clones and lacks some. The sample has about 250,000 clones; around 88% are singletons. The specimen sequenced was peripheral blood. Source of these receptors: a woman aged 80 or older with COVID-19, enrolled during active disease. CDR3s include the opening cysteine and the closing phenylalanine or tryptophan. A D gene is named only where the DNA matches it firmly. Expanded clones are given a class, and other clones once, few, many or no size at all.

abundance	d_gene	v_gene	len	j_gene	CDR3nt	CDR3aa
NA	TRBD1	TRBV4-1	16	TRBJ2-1	TGCGCCAGCAGCCTCTTTGGGAACAGGGGTAACAATGAGCAGTTCTTC	CASSLFGNRGNNEQFF
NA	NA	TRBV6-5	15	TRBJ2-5	TGTGCCAGCAGTTACCGCGCGCGGTACCAAGAGACCCAGTACTTC	CASSYRARYQETQYF
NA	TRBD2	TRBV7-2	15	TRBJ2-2	TGTGCCAGCAGCCCGAGTAGCGGGGGGGGCGGGGAGCTGTTTTTT	CASSPSSGGGGELFF
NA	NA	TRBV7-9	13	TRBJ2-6	TGTGCCAGCAGTCTCCTAGGGGCCAACGTCCTGACTTTC	CASSLLGANVLTF
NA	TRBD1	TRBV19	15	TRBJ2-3	TGTGCCAGTAGTATGAGGCAGGGGGTGACAGATACGCAGTATTTT	CASSMRQGVTDTQYF
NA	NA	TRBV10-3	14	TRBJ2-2	TGTGCCATCAGTGAGTCTATCAGCACCGGGGAGCTGTTTTTT	CAISESISTGELFF
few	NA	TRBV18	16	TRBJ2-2	TGTGCCAGCTCACGGACACCTATTTTGAACACCGGGGAGCTGTTTTTT	CASSRTPILNTGELFF
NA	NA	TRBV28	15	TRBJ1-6	TGTGCCAGCAGTTTAACACGGGGGGCTAACTCACCCCTCCACTTT	CASSLTRGANSPLHF
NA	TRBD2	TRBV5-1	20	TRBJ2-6	TGCGCCAGCAGACCCACCTCAGGGCTAGCGGGGGCCTCTGGGGCCAACGTCCTGACTTTC	CASRPTSGLAGASGANVLTF
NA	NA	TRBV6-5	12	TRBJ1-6	TGTGCCAGCTACAACTATAATTCACCCCTCCACTTT	CASYNYNSPLHF
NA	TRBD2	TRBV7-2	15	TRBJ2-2	TGTGCCAGCACCTTACTAGCGGGGTTAGCCGGGGAGCTGTTTTTT	CASTLLAGLAGELFF
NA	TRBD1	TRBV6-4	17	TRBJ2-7	TGTGCCAGCACCTTCACGGTGGGGACAGGGTCCTCCGGCGAGCAGTACTTC	CASTFTVGTGSSGEQYF
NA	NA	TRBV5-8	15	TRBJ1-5	TGTGCCAGCAGAGTAGGGGGGGCTTGGGATCAGCCCCAGCATTTT	CASRVGGAWDQPQHF
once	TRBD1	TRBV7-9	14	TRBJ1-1	TGTGCCAGCAGCCAGGGACAGGGTATGACTGAAGCTTTCTTT	CASSQGQGMTEAFF
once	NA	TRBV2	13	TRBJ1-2	TGTGCCAGCAGTGAAGATATGGCAGGAGGCTACACCTTC	CASSEDMAGGYTF
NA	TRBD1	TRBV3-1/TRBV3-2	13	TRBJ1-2	TGTGCCAGCAGGCAGACAGGGAACTATGGCTACACCTTC	CASRQTGNYGYTF
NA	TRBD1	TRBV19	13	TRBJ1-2	TGTGCCAGTAGTGACCGGGACAGCAATGGCTACACCTTC	CASSDRDSNGYTF
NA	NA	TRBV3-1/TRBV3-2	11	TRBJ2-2	TGTGCCAGCAGCCTGAGCGGGGAGCTGTTTTTT	CASSLSGELFF
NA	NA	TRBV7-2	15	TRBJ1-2	TGTGCCAGCAGCTTAGCCACAGGTCCTAACTATGGCTACACCTTC	CASSLATGPNYGYTF
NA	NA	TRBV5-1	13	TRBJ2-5	TGCGCCAGCGGGGCGGGGCGGGAAGAGACCCAGTACTTC	CASGAGREETQYF
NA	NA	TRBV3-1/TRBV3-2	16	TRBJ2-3	TGTGCCAGCAGCCAACCACTAGGTTTGGGCACAGATACGCAGTATTTT	CASSQPLGLGTDTQYF